This T cell receptor beta chain was identified in a study of CD4 T cell repertoires in COVID-19. About this clone: Its specificity is unknown.

Whole-study findings and limits: Between about 6.5 and 26% of SARS-CoV-2 clonotypes also appeared in SARS-CoV and/or HKU1 spike cultures.

The repertoire was sequenced with immunoSEQ multiplex PCR; TCRdb's copy has only in-frame clones and lacks some. The sample lists about 1,700 clones; roughly a sixth were seen once. This material consisted of memory CD4+ T cells, cultured in vitro, taken after recovery from COVID-19. This TCR was sampled from a human donor who had COVID-19.

The CDR3 here is CASSRPGGRNFRDTGELFF. The DNA for the CDR3 is TGTGCCAGCAGCAGGCCCGGGGGGCGCAACTTTCGAGACACCGGGGAGCTGTTTTTT. The chain combines TRBV7-9 with TRBJ2-2; TRBD2 is a possible D gene (7 bases). With 5 bases removed from V and 3 bases from J, the gap between germline ends came to 25 bases. Germline V gene sequence: CDR1 SEHNR, CDR2 FQNEAQ (reference sequence). This CDR3 has 19 amino acids.